This T cell receptor beta chain is drawn from a study of shared clonotypes between healthy human individuals (dated by TCRdb to between 2020 and 2021). Turning to the overall study: The cohort comprised a couple of women and three men aged 18 to 49 years. Blood TCR repertoires of about 5 healthy adults were deeply sequenced to estimate repertoire size and the extent of clonotype sharing between individuals. To increase sequencing depth and limit assay-specific biases, different laboratories used diverse techniques to prepare libraries and sequence TCR repertoires. Per donor, leukapheresis produced somewhere between about 0.9 and 9.5 billion PBMCs.

TCR CDR3 regions were amplified from genomic DNA by multiplex PCR using the deep immunoSEQ assay. For each cell subset, the extracted genomic DNA was distributed evenly across all wells of several immunoSEQ 96-well plates, and each plate served as one replicate. For unsorted PBMC, around 330 ng genomic DNA, equal to approximately 30,000 T cell genomes, was loaded into each replicate PCR. Ten immunoSEQ deep assay plates were used to sequence the unsorted PBMC genomic DNA. Purified libraries were measured with a Qubit 3.0 fluorometer, size-checked on a Bioanalyzer 2100, and measured again with the KAPA Library Quantification kit. Each immunoSEQ 96-well plate was sequenced on its own single-read 150-cycle Illumina NextSeq 550 flow cell. Turning to the authors' computational methods: The immunoSEQ output contained only junctional sequences without quality scores, so filtering could not match that applied to full-length reads. Sequences were annotated with PyIR, a Python wrapper for IgBLAST v1.9, using IMGT germline references to assign V/J genes and CDR3. Reads with weak V/J assignments (E-value above 1e-6), missing CDR3, stop codons, out-of-frame junctions, or ambiguous translated residues were removed. V3J clonotypes were defined by identical inferred V gene, J gene, and CDR3 amino acid sequence. To compute the percentage overlap between repertoires, the number of shared unique clonotypes was divided by the size of the smaller repertoire. RTK rarefaction, the Chao1 estimator, and Recon v2.1 estimates of unobserved clonotypes were used to assess repertoire richness. Entries here come from immuneACCESS through TCRdb and include only in-frame sequences with V and J called. Some clones fail to appear in such tables; in the studies checked, an unresolved V gene covers under half of the shortfall, and the cause of the remainder is unknown. V and J calls and clone size are given by that table; D and trimming were obtained from the DNA. The sample table contains over 400,000 clones; only one count was recorded for 65% to 85% of them. Roughly 12% of the sample goes to the ten largest clones.

Paper-wide results and their limitations: Sampling was limited to blood, and TCR repertoires in tissue likely differ from TCR repertoires in blood. Based on pairwise subsampling, the degree of clonotype sharing among donors was expected to be affected by sequencing depth. Because the study included a small number of donors, the genetic and exposure-history diversity represented was limited.

V is reduced by 0 bases and J by 0 bases, leaving a spacing of 2 bases between them. From its cysteine to its phenylalanine, the CDR3 spans 13 amino acids. Only the CDR3 DNA is retained, 39 bases long and in frame from the first base. From a lookup of the germline V gene (reference sequence), CDR1 and CDR2 are MNHEY and SMNVEV. Of note for this clone: No cognate antigen has been identified for it. Base qualities are not recorded, but no much larger clone differs from it by a single base.

The donors were healthy, HIV-negative adults with no recently reported acute infections or vaccinations. Every donor was a Caucasian adult living in Nashville, Tennessee, USA. For unsorted samples, tens of millions of PBMCs were counted and genomic DNA was extracted with the QIAamp DNA Blood Mini kit. After blood collection by leukapheresis, PBMCs were isolated using Ficoll-Histopaque density gradient centrifugation and then cryopreserved in the vapor phase of liquid nitrogen. This clonotype was sampled from a woman in her thirties or forties in good health. Some clones in this sample may be carry-over from other donors' samples. Recombination joined TRBV27 with TRBJ1-1, with the D gene not clear enough to name. The sample comprised PBMCs. The nucleotides are TGTGCCAGCAGTTTATCTCTGAACACTGAAGCTTTCTTT. This yields the protein CASSLSLNTEAFF.